The source of this T cell receptor beta chain is a study of response to subunit inactivated influenza vaccine. TCRdb recomputed calls from the RT-PCR reads with MiXCR, one row per CDR3 protein. The table lists approximately 700,000 distinct CDR3 sequences, around 14% of them singletons, with less than 9% in the top ten. The CDR3 is 17 residues long. V shed 1 base, J shed 0 bases, and the junction held 7 bases outside the gene matches. Germline loops: CDR1 SGHVS, CDR2 FQNEAQ. Study-wide findings and caveats: Seasonal influenza vaccination, on each occasion, was suggested by the authors to recruit few new T cells.

As concerns this clonotype: Its specificity is not known.

The sequencing here drew on PBMCs from blood, taken 14 days before vaccination. The rearrangement uses TRBV7-8 and TRBJ2-7; 9 bases fit TRBD1. The source is a man aged 45-60 years who received an inactivated influenza vaccine. This CDR3 reads CASSLVTGGTRSYEQYF. The CDR3, as DNA: TGTGCCAGCAGCTTAGTGACAGGGGGGACCCGCTCCTACGAGCAGTACTTC.